The clone carrying this TCR beta chain was counted a few times. This sample stems from a study of T cells in Graves' hyperthyroidism and ophthalmopathy. Thyroid ultrasound, orbital computed tomography, clinical symptoms, and serum thyroxine and TRAb underpinned diagnoses. Germline CDR1 reads MNHEY; CDR2 reads SVGEGT. The CDR3 is made up of 18 amino acids. Trimming took off 8 bases at V and 2 bases at J, with 27 bases between the two ends. RNA transcripts yielded amplified TCR beta CDR3 regions. First-round RT-PCR of the TCR CDR3 relied on the HTBI primer set. MiXCR, run by TCRdb on the multiplex PCR reads, gives a single entry per CDR3 protein. The sample lists 300,000 to 450,000 distinct CDR3 sequences; approximately 14% were seen once.

The J gene is TRBJ1-2, the V gene TRBV6-2 or TRBV6-3; the D gene is possibly TRBD1 (5 bases). The receptor was isolated from a woman in her 30s with Graves' ophthalmopathy. Sequenced: blood. The CDR3 bases are TGTGCCAGCTTGGGGGTTTTGGCCCTCGCTCTATCGAACTATGGCTACACCTTC. Translation: CASLGVLALALSNYGYTF.